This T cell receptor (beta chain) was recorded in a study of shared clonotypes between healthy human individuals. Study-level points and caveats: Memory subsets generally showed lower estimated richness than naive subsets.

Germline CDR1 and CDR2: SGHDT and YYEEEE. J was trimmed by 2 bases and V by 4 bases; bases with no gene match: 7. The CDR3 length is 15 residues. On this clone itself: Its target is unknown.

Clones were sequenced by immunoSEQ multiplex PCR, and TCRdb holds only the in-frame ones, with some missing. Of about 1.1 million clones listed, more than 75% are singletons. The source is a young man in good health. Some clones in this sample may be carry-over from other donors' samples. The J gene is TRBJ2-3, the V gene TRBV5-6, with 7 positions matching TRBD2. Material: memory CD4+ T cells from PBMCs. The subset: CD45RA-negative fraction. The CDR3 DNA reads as TGTGCCAGCAGCCGACTAGCCCTCCCCACAGATACGCAGTATTTT. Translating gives CASSRLALPTDTQYF.